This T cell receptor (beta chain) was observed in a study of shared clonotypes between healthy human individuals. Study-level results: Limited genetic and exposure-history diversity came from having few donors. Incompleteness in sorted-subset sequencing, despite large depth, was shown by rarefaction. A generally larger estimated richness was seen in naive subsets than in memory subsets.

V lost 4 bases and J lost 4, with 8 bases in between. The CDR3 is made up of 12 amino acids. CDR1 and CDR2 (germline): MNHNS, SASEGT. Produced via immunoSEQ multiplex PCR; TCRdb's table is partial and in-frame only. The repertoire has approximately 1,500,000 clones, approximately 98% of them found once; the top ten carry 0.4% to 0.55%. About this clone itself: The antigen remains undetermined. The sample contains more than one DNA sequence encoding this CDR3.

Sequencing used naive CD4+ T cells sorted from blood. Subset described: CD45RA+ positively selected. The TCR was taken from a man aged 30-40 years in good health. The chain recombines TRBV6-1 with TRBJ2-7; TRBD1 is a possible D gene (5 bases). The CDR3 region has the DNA TGTGCCAGCAGTGCTACAGGTTACGAGCAGTACTTC. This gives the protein CASSATGYEQYF.